Each of the 26 T cell receptor beta chains below was sequenced from the same sample in a study of blood T cell repertoires in COVID-19. Clones were sequenced by immunoSEQ multiplex PCR, and TCRdb holds only the in-frame ones, with some missing. The table has a few hundred thousand clones, about 88% seen once; the top ten hold 4% to 5%. Sequencing used peripheral blood. Every receptor here comes from a middle-aged woman who had recovered from COVID-19.

The CDR3 DNA sequence: TGTGCCAGCAGCTCCGGGGGTCTAGCCAAAAACATTCAGTACTTC. It encodes CASSSGGLAKNIQYF. The chain carries TRBV5-5 and TRBJ2-4, with D possibly being TRBD2 (6 bases). CDR1 is SGHKS, CDR2 YYEKEE, per germline (reference sequence). V gave up 3 bases and J gave up 0 bases, with 10 bases separating them. This CDR3 region has 15 residues.

The chain has TRBV10-3 and TRBJ2-5; D not certain. Per the germline V gene, CDR1 is ENHRY and CDR2 is SYGVKD. V lost 11 bases and J lost 2, with 15 bases in between. The CDR3 runs to 13 residues. The DNA of the CDR3 is TGTGCCTCGGCCTTGAGACTTCAAGAGACCCAGTACTTC. Amino acid sequence: CASALRLQETQYF.

In its sample, this clone was seen once. J is TRBJ2-3 and V is TRBV13; no clear D gene. The length of the CDR3 is 13 residues. Germline V gene lookup returns CDR1 PRHDT and CDR2 FYEKMQ (reference sequence). V dropped 1 base and J dropped 5 bases, with 7 bases sitting between them. The CDR3 protein is CASSLVPQDTQYF. CDR3 DNA sequence: TGTGCCAGCAGCTTAGTACCACAAGATACGCAGTATTTT. Full variable domain (missing parts from reference TRBV13 and TRBJ2-3): AAGVIQSPRHLIKEKRETATLKCYPIPRHDTVYWYQQGPGQDPQFLISFYEKMQSDKGSIPDRFSAQQFSDYHSELNMSSLELGDSALYFCASSLVPQDTQYFGPGTRLTVL.

The chain is built from TRBV4-1 and TRBJ2-7, with 10 nucleotides matching TRBD1. The germline V gene encodes CDR1 MGHRA and CDR2 YSYEKL. Germline trimming cut 4 bases from V and 5 bases from J; bases unmatched to any gene: 8. This CDR3 is built from 15 residues. The CDR3 is CASSRQTGGGDEQYF. CDR3 coding DNA: TGCGCCAGCAGCCGGCAGACAGGGGGCGGGGACGAGCAGTACTTC.

This chain connects TRBV11-2 to TRBJ1-5; D is unclear. CDR3 length equals 15 residues. Germline V gene lookup returns CDR1 SGHAT and CDR2 FQNNGV. The germline V and J ends were trimmed by 3 bases and 0 bases, with 9 bases remaining between them. The CDR3 reads CASSLGRHSNQPQHF. Written as DNA, the CDR3 is TGTGCCAGCAGCTTGGGCAGGCATAGCAATCAGCCCCAGCATTTT.

V usage is TRBV6-5 and J usage is TRBJ1-2; 8 bases align to TRBD1. The CDR3 sequence is 13 residues long. The trim removed 4 bases at V and 8 bases at J, leaving 6 bases unmatched. CDR1 is MNHEY and CDR2 is SVGAGI in the germline V gene. CDR3 DNA: TGTGCCAGCAGTTGGAACAGGGGGGCGGGCTACACCTTC. As protein: CASSWNRGAGYTF.

The V call is TRBV12-3 or TRBV12-4, the J call TRBJ2-7; TRBD1 is a possible D gene (6 bases). The CDR3 runs to 13 residues. V lost 1 base and J 5 bases, leaving 9 bases between the germline ends. The CDR3 coding sequence is TGTGCCAGCAGTTTAGGACAGGCCAACGAGCAGTACGTC. This gives the protein CASSLGQANEQYV.

The CDR3 DNA is TGCGCCAGCAGCCAAGAGGGAGCTAGTACCGGTGAGCAGTTCTTC. Translated: CASSQEGASTGEQFF. The chain employs TRBV4-1 and TRBJ2-1; perhaps TRBD2 as D (5 bases). Germline V lookup: CDR1 MGHRA, CDR2 YSYEKL. The CDR3 runs to 15 residues. Between the trimmed V and J ends, which lost 0 bases and 9 bases, there was a span of 15 bases.

The CDR3 sequence: CASAQGPNTEAFF. CDR3 bases: TGTGCCAGTGCCCAGGGGCCGAACACTGAAGCTTTCTTT. The rearrangement uses TRBV19 and TRBJ1-1; TRBD1 is a possible D gene (6 bases). V lost 8 bases to trimming and J lost 1 base, with 11 bases between them. Looked up from germline, CDR1 is LNHDA and CDR2 is SQIVND (reference sequence). There are 13 residues in the CDR3.

The chain couples TRBV10-3 to TRBJ2-7, with 13 nucleotides matching TRBD2. CDR1 and CDR2 (germline): ENHRY, SYGVKD. CDR3 length: 15 amino acids. Trimming at V came to 5 bases and at J to 6 bases, leaving 7 bases not matched to a gene. The CDR3 nucleotides read TGTGCCATCAGTCTTACTAGCGGGGGGGCCGCCGAGCAGTACTTC. Residues: CAISLTSGGAAEQYF.

The gene calls are TRBV3-1 (or the pseudogene TRBV3-2) and TRBJ1-2; D gene ambiguous. Trimming stripped 4 bases from V and 8 bases from J, with 17 bases between. CDR1 and CDR2 from the germline V gene are LGHDT and YNNKEL (reference sequence). The CDR3 length is 14 residues. DNA for the CDR3: TGTGCCAGCAGCCGAGGGTCATCGATTCGGGGCTACACCTTC. This codes for CASSRGSSIRGYTF.

This sequence joins TRBV10-3 and TRBJ2-7; D possibly corresponds to TRBD1 (9 bases). V lost 11 bases and J lost 4, with 18 bases in between. This CDR3 is 13 amino acids long. CDR1 ENHRY and CDR2 SYGVKD come from the germline V gene. CDR3 nucleotides: TGTGCCGCGGGGGGACAGGGATATTACGAGCAGTACGTC. This codes for CAAGGQGYYEQYV.

The chain uses TRBV7-9 and TRBJ1-1, with no clear D. CDR1 is SEHNR, CDR2 FQNEAQ, per germline (reference sequence). The CDR3 runs to 15 residues. V was clipped by 6 bases and J by 5 bases, with 19 bases between them. The CDR3 loop reads CASSPRTSGSTEAFF. CDR3 DNA sequence: TGTGCCAGCAGTCCCCGTACCTCCGGGTCGACTGAAGCTTTCTTT.

V gene TRBV3-1 (or the pseudogene TRBV3-2) combines with J gene TRBJ2-1; possible D gene TRBD2, 5 bases. This CDR3 comprises 14 residues. Trimming took off 4 bases at V and 7 bases at J, with 14 bases between the two ends. Germline-derived CDR1 and CDR2 are LGHDT and YNNKEL (reference sequence). CDR3 amino acids: CASSPGWGVNEQFF. In DNA form, the CDR3 reads TGTGCCAGCAGCCCAGGATGGGGAGTAAATGAGCAGTTCTTC.

The chain couples TRBV6-5 to TRBJ1-6; 8 positions agree with TRBD1. The V gene end was trimmed by 10 bases and the J gene end by 9 bases; junction bases not matched to a gene: 14. The CDR3 length is 15 residues. Germline-derived CDR1 and CDR2 are MNHEY and SVGAGI. The CDR3: CATRGRDSKGSPLHF. The CDR3 DNA reads TGTGCCACCAGGGGGCGGGATTCGAAGGGTTCACCCCTCCACTTT.

The rearrangement joins TRBV7-8 to TRBJ2-1, with 13 bases that match TRBD2. The CDR3 is made up of 16 amino acids. Trimming at V came to 2 bases and at J to 8 bases, leaving 6 bases not matched to a gene. CDR1 and CDR2 (germline): SGHVS, FQNEAQ. This chain's CDR3 is CASSLRTSGSIHEQFF. CDR3 nucleotide sequence: TGTGCCAGCAGCTTAAGGACTAGCGGGAGTATTCATGAGCAGTTCTTC.

The rearrangement uses TRBV28 and TRBJ1-4; 9 bases are a match to TRBD1. Germline values: CDR1 MDHEN, CDR2 SYDVKM. Trimming took 5 bases from V and 7 from J; bases not matched to a gene: 11. The CDR3 has 16 amino acids. The CDR3 is CASSTRHRGHIEKLFF. In nucleotides, the CDR3 is TGTGCCAGCAGTACGCGCCACAGGGGGCATATTGAAAAACTGTTTTTT.

The chain combines TRBV1 with TRBJ2-5; the table's D gene call, TRBD2, was not cross checked with the DNA. TRBV1 is a pseudogene segment. The CDR3 spans 14 residues. CDR3 DNA: TGCACCAGCACCTCGGGGGAGGGGGGGGAGACCCAGTACTTC. Translated, it gives CTSTSGEGGETQYF.

The rearrangement joins TRBV27 to TRBJ2-4, with 8 bases fitting TRBD1. V trimming: 3 bases; J trimming: 8 bases; junction bases outside the gene matches: 3. The CDR3 runs 13 residues. Germline V gives CDR1 MNHEY, CDR2 SMNVEV (reference sequence). In DNA form, the CDR3 reads TGTGCCAGCAGTTTCAGGGGGCTGGACATTCAGTACTTC. Translation: CASSFRGLDIQYF.

This clone turned up a few times. This rearrangement joins TRBV4-2 to TRBJ1-5; 9 bases are shared with TRBD1. This CDR3 region has 16 residues. Trimming took 4 bases from V and 5 from J; bases not matched to a gene: 9. Germline assignment: CDR1 LGHNA and CDR2 YNFKEQ. The CDR3 region is CASSPALDRGDQPQHF. The CDR3 region has the DNA TGTGCCAGCAGCCCGGCTTTGGACAGGGGAGATCAGCCCCAGCATTTT.

V usage is TRBV7-9 and J usage is TRBJ2-7; 8 positions match TRBD1. Losses at the gene ends were 4 bases for V and 6 bases for J; bases not matched to a gene: 8. CDR3 length: 14 residues. Per germline, CDR1 SEHNR and CDR2 FQNEAQ (reference sequence). For the CDR3, the DNA is TGTGCCAGCAGCTCGGACAGGGAGATTGGCGAGCAGTACGTC. Translating it yields CASSSDREIGEQYV.

This clone was detected only once. CDR3 residues: CAWSKGTGRQPQHF. CDR3 bases: TGTGCCTGGAGTAAAGGGACAGGGCGTCAGCCCCAGCATTTT. This chain uses TRBV30 with TRBJ1-5; TRBD1 matches 9 bases. J was trimmed by 6 bases and V by 2 bases; bases with no gene match: 5. Germline V gene lookup returns CDR1 GTSNPN and CDR2 SVGIG (reference sequence). The length of the CDR3 is 14 residues.

The CDR3: CASSPWDSNFQETQYF. CDR3 sequence (DNA): TGTGCCAGCTCACCTTGGGACTCCAACTTCCAAGAGACCCAGTACTTC. J is TRBJ2-5 and V is TRBV18; D is perhaps TRBD2 (6 bases). V lost 3 bases to trimming and J lost 1 base, with 15 bases between them. In germline, CDR1 is KGHSH, CDR2 LQKENI. The CDR3 consists of 16 residues. Full variable domain (outside the CDR3, taken from reference TRBV18 and TRBJ2-5): NAGVMQNPRHLVRRRGQEARLRCSPMKGHSHVYWYRQLPEEGLKFMVYLQKENIIDESGMPKERFSAEFPKEGPSILRIQQVVRGDSAAYFCASSPWDSNFQETQYFGPGTRLLVL.

The genes are TRBV5-6 and TRBJ2-7; D unclear. This CDR3 spans 10 amino acids. V was trimmed by 6 bases and J by 4 bases, leaving 5 bases between them. From germline, CDR1 is SGHDT and CDR2 YYEEEE. The CDR3 protein is CASTIYEQYV. In DNA form, the CDR3 reads TGTGCCAGCACTATATACGAGCAGTACGTC.

This clone came up a few times. The CDR3: CAWQGIGGTEAFF. For the CDR3, the DNA is TGTGCCTGGCAGGGAATAGGGGGTACTGAAGCTTTCTTT. The chain employs TRBV30 and TRBJ1-1, with D possibly being TRBD1 (6 bases). Per germline, CDR1 GTSNPN and CDR2 SVGIG (reference sequence). Trimming shortened V by 5 bases and J by 5 bases, and 15 bases separated the two germline ends. The length of the CDR3 is 13 residues.

The gene calls are TRBV18 and TRBJ1-1; tentative D call: TRBD1 (5 bases). The ends were cut back, 2 bases at V and 0 bases at J, with 19 bases in the middle. CDR1 is KGHSH and CDR2 is LQKENI in the germline V gene. The CDR3 length is 18 residues. DNA for the CDR3: TGTGCCAGCTCACCATCTTTCCTGGGGGGTACGATGAACACTGAAGCTTTCTTT. Translated: CASSPSFLGGTMNTEAFF.